Detailed here is one T cell receptor beta chain. Its target is not known. This sample was included in a study of blood T cells in healthy people across ages. Study results and caveats: The CMV status of each donor remained undetermined, and this could have confounded shifts in expanded clonotypes.

A second roughly 6 to 12 cycle PCR used barcoded and J-beta primers. TCRdb redid the calling of the 5' RACE reads with MiXCR, one entry per CDR3 protein. The sample records hundreds of thousands of distinct CDR3 sequences, just over 55% being singletons. Germline V CDR1 and CDR2: LGHNA, YSLEER. Trimming shortened V by 0 bases and J by 3 bases, and 21 bases separated the two germline ends. The CDR3 is 20 amino acids. The chain employs TRBV4-3 and TRBJ2-6; no firm D call. This TCR came from a man aged 40-49 years in good health. Sequencing was performed on blood. The CDR3 coding sequence is TGCGCCAGCAGCCAAGATTCCGTTTCGGGTGGATGGGGTGGGGCCAACGTCCTGACTTTC. Its translation is CASSQDSVSGGWGGANVLTF.